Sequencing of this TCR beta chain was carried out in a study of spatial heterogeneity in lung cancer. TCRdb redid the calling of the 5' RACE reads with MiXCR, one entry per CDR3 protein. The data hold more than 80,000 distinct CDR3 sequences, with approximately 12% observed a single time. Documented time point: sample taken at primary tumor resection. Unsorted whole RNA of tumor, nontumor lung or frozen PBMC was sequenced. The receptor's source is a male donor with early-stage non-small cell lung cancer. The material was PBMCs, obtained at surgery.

The CDR3 region is CASSPQSGGAAKNIQYF. CDR3 in DNA: TGTGCCAGCAGCCCTCAGTCAGGGGGAGCGGCCAAAAACATTCAGTACTTC. The gene calls are TRBV7-2 and TRBJ2-4, with TRBD1 identical over 7 bases. Germline V gene sequence: CDR1 SGHTA, CDR2 FQGNSA. The CDR3 has 17 residues. Trimming took 5 bases from V and 1 from J; bases not matched to a gene: 11.